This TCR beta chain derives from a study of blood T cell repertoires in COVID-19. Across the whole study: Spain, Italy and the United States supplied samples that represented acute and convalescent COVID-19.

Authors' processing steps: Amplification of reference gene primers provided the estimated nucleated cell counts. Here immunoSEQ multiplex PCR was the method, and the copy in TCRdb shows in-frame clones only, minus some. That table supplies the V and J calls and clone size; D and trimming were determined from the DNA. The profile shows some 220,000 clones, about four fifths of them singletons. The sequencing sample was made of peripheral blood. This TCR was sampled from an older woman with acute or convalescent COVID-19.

Written as DNA, the CDR3 is TGTGCCAGCATTCGGGACATACATAATGAAAAACTGTTTTTT. Translating it yields CASIRDIHNEKLFF. This chain connects TRBV2 to TRBJ1-4; D might be TRBD1 (6 bases). This CDR3 is built from 14 residues. In germline, CDR1 is SNHLY, CDR2 FYNNEI. V was clipped by 7 bases and J by 4 bases, with 13 bases between them.